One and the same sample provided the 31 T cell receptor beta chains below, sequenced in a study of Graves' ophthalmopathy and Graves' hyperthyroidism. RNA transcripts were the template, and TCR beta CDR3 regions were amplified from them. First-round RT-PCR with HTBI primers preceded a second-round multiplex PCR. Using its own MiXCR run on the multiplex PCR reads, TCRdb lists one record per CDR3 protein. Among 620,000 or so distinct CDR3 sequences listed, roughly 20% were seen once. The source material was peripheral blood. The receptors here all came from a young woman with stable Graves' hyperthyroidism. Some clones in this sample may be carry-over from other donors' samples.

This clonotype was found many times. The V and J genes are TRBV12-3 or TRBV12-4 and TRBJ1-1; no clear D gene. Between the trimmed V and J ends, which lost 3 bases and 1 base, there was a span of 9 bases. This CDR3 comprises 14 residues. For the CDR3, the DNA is TGTGCCAGCAGTTTGAGACTTTCGAACACTGAAGCTTTCTTT. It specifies CASSLRLSNTEAFF.

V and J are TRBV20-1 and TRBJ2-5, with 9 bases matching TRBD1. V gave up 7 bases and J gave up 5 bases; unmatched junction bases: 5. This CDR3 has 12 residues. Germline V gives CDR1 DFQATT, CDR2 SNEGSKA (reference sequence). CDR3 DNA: TGCAGTGAGGGACAGGGTGGGGAGACCCAGTACTTC. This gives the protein CSEGQGGETQYF.

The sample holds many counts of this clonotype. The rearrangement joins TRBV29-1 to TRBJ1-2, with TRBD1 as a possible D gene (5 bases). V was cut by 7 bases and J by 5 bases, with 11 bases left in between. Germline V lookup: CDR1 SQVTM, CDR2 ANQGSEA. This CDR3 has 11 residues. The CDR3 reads CSAGDGYGYTF. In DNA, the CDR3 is TGCAGCGCGGGGGACGGGTATGGCTACACCTTC.

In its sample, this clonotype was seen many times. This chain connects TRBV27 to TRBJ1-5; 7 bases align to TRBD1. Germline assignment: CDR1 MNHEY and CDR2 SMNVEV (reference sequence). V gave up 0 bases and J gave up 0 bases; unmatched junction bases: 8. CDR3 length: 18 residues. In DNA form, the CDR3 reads TGTGCCAGCAGTTTATCGAGGGACAGCCCCTATAGCAATCAGCCCCAGCATTTT. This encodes CASSLSRDSPYSNQPQHF.

CDR3: CASSATGESYTF. The CDR3 DNA sequence: TGTGCCAGCAGTGCTACAGGGGAGAGCTACACCTTC. The rearrangement joins TRBV6-1 to TRBJ1-2, with 7 bases aligning to TRBD1. V was pared by 4 bases and J by 9 bases, with 5 bases of the junction left unmatched. In germline, CDR1 is MNHNS, CDR2 SASEGT. The CDR3 spans 12 residues.

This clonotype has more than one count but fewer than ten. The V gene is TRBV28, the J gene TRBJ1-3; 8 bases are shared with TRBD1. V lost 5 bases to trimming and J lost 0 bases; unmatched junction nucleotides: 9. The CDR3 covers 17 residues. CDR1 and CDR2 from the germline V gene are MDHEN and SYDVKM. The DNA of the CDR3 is TGTGCCAGCAGTCCCCGCCAGGGGGCATTCTCTGGAAACACCATATATTTT. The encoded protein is CASSPRQGAFSGNTIYF.

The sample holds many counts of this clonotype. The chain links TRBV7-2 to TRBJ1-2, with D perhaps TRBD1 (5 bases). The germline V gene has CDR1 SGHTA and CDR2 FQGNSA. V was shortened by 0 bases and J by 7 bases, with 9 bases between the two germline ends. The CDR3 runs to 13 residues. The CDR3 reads CASSLAGGVGYTF. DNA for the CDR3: TGTGCCAGCAGCTTAGCTGGAGGGGTTGGCTACACCTTC.

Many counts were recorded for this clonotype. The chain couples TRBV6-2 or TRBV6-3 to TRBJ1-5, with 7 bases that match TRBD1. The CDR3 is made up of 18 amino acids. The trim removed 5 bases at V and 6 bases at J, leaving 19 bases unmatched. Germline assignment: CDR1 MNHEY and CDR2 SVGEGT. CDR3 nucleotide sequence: TGTGCCAGCAGTCATACCAAACCACAGGGGTCTTTGCGTCAGCCCCAGCATTTT. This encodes CASSHTKPQGSLRQPQHF.

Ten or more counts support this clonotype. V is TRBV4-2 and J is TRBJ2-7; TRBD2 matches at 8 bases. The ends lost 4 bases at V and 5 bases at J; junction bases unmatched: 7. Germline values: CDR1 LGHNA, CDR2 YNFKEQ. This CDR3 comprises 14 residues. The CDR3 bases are TGTGCCAGCAGCCTAAGCGGGAGAGTCGACGAGCAGTACTTC. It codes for CASSLSGRVDEQYF.

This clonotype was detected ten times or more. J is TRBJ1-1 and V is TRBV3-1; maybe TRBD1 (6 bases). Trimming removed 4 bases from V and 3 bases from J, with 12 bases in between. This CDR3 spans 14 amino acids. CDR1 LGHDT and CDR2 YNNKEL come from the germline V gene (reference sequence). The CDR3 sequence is CASSPGGLYTEAFF. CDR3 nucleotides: TGTGCCAGCAGCCCCGGGGGGCTGTACACTGAAGCTTTCTTT. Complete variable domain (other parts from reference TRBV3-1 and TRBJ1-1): DTAVSQTPKYLVTQMGNDKSIKCEQNLGHDTMYWYKQDSKKFLKIMFSYNNKELIINETVPNRFSPKSPDKAHLNLHINSLELGDSAVYFCASSPGGLYTEAFFGQGTRLTVV.

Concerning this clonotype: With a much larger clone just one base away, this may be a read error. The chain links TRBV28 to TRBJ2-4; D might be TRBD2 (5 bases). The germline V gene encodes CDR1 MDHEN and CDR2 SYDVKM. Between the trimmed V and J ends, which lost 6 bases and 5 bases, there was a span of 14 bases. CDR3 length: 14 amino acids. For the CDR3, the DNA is TGTGCCAGCAGAGGTAGCGAGAGCCAAAACATTCAGTACTTC. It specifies CASRGSESQNIQYF.

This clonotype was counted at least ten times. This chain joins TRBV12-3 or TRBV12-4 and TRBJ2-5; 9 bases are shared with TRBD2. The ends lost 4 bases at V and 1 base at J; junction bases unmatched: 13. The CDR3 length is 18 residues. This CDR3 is CASSSPRGSGRTQETQYF. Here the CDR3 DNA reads TGTGCCAGCAGTTCGCCACGCGGGAGCGGGAGGACCCAAGAGACCCAGTACTTC.

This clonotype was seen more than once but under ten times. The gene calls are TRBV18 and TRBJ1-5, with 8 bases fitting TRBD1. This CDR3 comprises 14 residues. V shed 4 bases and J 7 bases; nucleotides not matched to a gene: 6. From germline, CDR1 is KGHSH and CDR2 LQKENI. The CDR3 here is CASSLLTGEQPQHF. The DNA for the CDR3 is TGTGCCAGCTCACTATTGACAGGGGAGCAGCCCCAGCATTTT.

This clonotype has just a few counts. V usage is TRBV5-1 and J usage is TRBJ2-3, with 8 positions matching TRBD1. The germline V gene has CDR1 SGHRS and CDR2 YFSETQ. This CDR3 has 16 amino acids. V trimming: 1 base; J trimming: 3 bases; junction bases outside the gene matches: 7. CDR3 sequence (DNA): TGCGCCAGCAGCTTGTCGGCAGGGGGCGCGACAGATACGCAGTATTTT. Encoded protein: CASSLSAGGATDTQYF.

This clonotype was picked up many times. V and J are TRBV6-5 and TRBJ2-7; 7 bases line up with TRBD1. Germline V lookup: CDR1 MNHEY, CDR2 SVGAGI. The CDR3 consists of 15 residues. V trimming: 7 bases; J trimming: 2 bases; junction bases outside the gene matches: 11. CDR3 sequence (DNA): TGTGCCAGCACCGCCGGACAGGCGGACACCTACGAGCAGTACTTC. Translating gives CASTAGQADTYEQYF.

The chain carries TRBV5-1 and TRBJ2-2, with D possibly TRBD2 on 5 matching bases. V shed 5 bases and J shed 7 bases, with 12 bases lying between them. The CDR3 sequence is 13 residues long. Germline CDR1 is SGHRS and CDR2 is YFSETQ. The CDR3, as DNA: TGCGCCAGCAGTTTCGGGATTGGCGGGGAGCTGTTTTTT. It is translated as CASSFGIGGELFF. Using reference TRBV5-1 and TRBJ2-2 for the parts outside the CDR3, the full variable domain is KAGVTQTPRYLIKTRGQQVTLSCSPISGHRSVSWYQQTPGQGLQFLFEYFSETQRNKGNFPGRFSGRQFSNSRSEMNVSTLELGDSALYLCASSFGIGGELFFGEGSRLTVL.

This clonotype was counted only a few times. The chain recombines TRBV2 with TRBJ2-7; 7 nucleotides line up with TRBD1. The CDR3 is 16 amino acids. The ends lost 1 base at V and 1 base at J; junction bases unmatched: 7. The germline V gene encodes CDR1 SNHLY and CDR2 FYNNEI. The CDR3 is CASSEDRDSSSYEQYF. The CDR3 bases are TGTGCCAGCAGTGAAGACCGGGACAGTTCTTCCTACGAGCAGTACTTC. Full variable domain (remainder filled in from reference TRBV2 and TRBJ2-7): EPEVTQTPSHQVTQMGQEVILRCVPISNHLYFYWYRQILGQKVEFLVSFYNNEISEKSEIFDDQFSVERPDGSNFTLKIRSTKLEDSAMYFCASSEDRDSSSYEQYFGPGTRLTVT.

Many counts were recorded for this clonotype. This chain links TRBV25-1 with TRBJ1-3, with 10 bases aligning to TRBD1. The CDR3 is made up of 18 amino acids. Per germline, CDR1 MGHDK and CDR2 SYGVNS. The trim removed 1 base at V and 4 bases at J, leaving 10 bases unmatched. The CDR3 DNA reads TGTGCCAGCAGTGAATGGGGACAGGGGCGTTCATTCGGAAACACCATATATTTT. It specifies CASSEWGQGRSFGNTIYF.

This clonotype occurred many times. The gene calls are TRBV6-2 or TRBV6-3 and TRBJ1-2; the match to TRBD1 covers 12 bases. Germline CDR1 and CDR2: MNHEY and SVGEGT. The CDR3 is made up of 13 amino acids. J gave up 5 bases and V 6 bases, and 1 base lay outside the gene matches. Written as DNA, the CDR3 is TGTGCCAGCAGGGGACAGGGGGCTTATGGCTACACCTTC. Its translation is CASRGQGAYGYTF.

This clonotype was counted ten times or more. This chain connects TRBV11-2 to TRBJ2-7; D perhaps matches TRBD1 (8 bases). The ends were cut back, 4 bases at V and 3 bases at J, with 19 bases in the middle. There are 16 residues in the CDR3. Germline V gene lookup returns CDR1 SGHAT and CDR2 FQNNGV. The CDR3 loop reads CASSSGGAGGLYEQYF. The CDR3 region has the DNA TGTGCCAGCAGCTCTGGGGGGGCAGGGGGCCTCTACGAGCAGTACTTC.

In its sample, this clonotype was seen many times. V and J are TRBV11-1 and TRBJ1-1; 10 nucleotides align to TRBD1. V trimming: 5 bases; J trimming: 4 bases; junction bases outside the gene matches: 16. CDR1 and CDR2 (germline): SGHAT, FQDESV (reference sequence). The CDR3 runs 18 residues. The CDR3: CASSPAGTGVLSGTEAFF. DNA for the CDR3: TGTGCCAGCAGCCCGGCTGGGACAGGGGTTCTTTCGGGCACTGAAGCTTTCTTT.

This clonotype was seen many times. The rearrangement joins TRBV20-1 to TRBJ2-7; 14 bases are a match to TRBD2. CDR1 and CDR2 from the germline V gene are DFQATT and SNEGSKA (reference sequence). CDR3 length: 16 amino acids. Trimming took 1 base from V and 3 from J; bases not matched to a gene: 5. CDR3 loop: CSARGPGLAGVYEQYF. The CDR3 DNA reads TGCAGTGCTAGAGGGCCGGGACTAGCGGGAGTCTACGAGCAGTACTTC.

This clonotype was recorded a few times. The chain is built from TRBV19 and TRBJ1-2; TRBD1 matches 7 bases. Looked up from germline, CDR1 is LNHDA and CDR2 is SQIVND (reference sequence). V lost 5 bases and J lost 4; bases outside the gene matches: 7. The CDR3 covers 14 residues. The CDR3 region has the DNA TGTGCCAGTAGTCGCGACAGGGAGTCCTATGGCTACACCTTC. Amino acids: CASSRDRESYGYTF.

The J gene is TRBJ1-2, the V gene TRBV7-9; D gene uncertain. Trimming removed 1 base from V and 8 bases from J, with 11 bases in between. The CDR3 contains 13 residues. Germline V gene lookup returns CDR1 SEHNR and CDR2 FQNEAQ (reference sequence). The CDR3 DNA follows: TGTGCCAGCAGCTTAGAGGCAGTTGGAGGCTACACCTTC. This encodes CASSLEAVGGYTF.

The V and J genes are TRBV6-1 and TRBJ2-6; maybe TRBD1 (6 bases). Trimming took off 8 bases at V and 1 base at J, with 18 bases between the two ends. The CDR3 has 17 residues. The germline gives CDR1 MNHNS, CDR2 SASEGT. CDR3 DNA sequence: TGTGCCAGCCACAGGGTGACTGGGGATTCTGGGGCCAACGTCCTGACTTTC. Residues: CASHRVTGDSGANVLTF.

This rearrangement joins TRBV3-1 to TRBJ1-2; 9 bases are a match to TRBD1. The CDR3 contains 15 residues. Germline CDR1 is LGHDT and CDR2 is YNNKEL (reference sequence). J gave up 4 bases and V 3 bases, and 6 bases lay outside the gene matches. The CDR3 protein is CASSHPGQGIYGYTF. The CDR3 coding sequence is TGTGCCAGCAGCCATCCGGGACAGGGAATCTATGGCTACACCTTC.

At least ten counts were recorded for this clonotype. The CDR3 sequence is CASSNLGTPGEETQYF. The CDR3 DNA reads TGTGCCAGCAGCAACCTGGGGACCCCTGGCGAGGAGACCCAGTACTTC. J is TRBJ2-5 and V is TRBV7-2; D possibly matches TRBD1 or TRBD2 (5 bases each). The germline V and J ends were trimmed by 5 bases and 5 bases, with 21 bases remaining between them. CDR1 and CDR2 (germline): SGHTA, FQGNSA. This CDR3 spans 16 amino acids.

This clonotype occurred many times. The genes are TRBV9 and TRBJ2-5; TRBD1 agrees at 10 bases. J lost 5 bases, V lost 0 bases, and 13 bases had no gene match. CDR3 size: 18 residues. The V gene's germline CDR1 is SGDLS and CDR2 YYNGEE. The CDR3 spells CASSVGVRGQGKGETQYF. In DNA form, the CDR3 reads TGTGCCAGCAGCGTAGGGGTGAGGGGACAGGGGAAGGGCGAGACCCAGTACTTC.

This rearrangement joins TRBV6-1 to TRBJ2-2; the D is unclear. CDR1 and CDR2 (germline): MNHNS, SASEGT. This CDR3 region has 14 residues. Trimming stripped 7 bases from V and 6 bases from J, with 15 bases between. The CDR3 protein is CASTFATMSGELFF. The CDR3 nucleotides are TGTGCCAGCACCTTTGCGACCATGTCCGGGGAGCTGTTTTTT.

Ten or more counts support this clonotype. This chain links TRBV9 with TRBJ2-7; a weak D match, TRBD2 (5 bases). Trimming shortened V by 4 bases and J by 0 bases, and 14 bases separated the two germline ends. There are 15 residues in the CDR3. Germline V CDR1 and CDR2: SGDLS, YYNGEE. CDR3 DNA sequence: TGTGCCAGCAGCCCATGGACGGGAAGCTCCTACGAGCAGTACTTC. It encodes CASSPWTGSSYEQYF.

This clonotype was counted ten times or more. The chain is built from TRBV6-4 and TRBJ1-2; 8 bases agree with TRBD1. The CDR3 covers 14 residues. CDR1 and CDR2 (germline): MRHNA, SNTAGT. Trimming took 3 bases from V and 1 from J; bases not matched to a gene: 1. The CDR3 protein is CASSEQGDNYGYTF. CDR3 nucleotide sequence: TGTGCCAGCAGTGAACAGGGGGATAACTATGGCTACACCTTC.